This T cell receptor (beta chain) came from a study of blood T cells in healthy people across ages. Study results and caveats: Donors of long life had a larger count of naive CD4+ cells and greater diversity than aged donors. Older age coincided with a roughly linear decline in TCR beta diversity per million T cells.

CDR3 size: 12 residues. Germline loops: CDR1 SNHLY, CDR2 FYNNEI. V gave up 2 bases and J gave up 4 bases, with 5 bases separating them. Isolated per sample were at least 7 million PBMCs. This clonotype has at least ten counts. Its antigen remains unidentified. Alongside a J-beta primer mix, a sample-barcoded 5' primer served in a second PCR lasting 7 to 11 cycles. Using its own MiXCR run on the 5' RACE reads, TCRdb lists one record per CDR3 protein. The data contain about 1.1 million distinct CDR3 sequences, around two fifths of them singletons. This TCR was recovered from a man in his late teens or twenties in good health. Sequenced sample: blood. This chain connects TRBV2 to TRBJ1-2; unclear D gene. CDR3 DNA sequence: TGTGCCAGCAGTGAAAGGCCCTATGGCTACACCTTC. Its protein is CASSERPYGYTF. Using reference TRBV2 and TRBJ1-2 for the parts outside the CDR3, the full variable domain is EPEVTQTPSHQVTQMGQEVILRCVPISNHLYFYWYRQILGQKVEFLVSFYNNEISEKSEIFDDQFSVERPDGSNFTLKIRSTKLEDSAMYFCASSERPYGYTFGSGTRLTVV.